This section outlines one T cell receptor beta chain sequence together with its context. After autologous stem cell transplantation all patients relapsed, and prior brentuximab vedotin exposure differed between cohorts. Trimming took 5 bases from V and 2 from J; bases not matched to a gene: 15. The CDR3 spans 18 residues. Germline V gives CDR1 PRHDT, CDR2 FYEKMQ (reference sequence). The data are from a study of PD-1 blockade in classical Hodgkin lymphoma. The table came from immunoSEQ multiplex PCR; TCRdb's copy has only in-frame clones and leaves some out. This sample yields fewer than 65,000 clones, of which about nine tenths are seen a single time; around 8.9% belongs to the top ten.

This receptor was taken from a human donor with classical Hodgkin lymphoma. This chain uses TRBV13 with TRBJ2-3, with 8 bases lining up with TRBD2. Sequenced here: peripheral blood mononuclear cells (PBMCs), sampled at baseline. CDR3: CASSPQALGLALTDTQYF. In DNA form, the CDR3 reads TGTGCCAGCAGCCCCCAAGCTCTCGGACTAGCCCTCACAGATACGCAGTATTTT.